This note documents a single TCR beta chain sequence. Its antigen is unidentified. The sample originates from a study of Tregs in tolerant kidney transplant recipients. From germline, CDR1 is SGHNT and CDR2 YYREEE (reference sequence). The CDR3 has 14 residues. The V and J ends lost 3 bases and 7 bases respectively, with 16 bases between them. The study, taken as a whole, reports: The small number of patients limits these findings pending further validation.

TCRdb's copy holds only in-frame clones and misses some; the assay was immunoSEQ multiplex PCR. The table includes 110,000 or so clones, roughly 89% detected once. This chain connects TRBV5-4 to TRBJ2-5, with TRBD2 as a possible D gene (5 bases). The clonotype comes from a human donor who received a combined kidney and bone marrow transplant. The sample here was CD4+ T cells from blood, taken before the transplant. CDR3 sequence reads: CASSSGPEVGTQYF. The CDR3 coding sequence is TGTGCCAGCAGCTCAGGACCGGAGGTCGGGACCCAGTACTTC.